The next 10 T cell receptor beta chains were all read from a single sample in a study of CD8+CD57+ T cells in acquired aplastic anemia. Whoever was chosen for sequencing had shown CD8+CD57+ cell expansion by flow cytometry. For CDR3 and TCR beta VDJ profiling, genomic DNA was the template used. TCRdb passed the reads through MiXCR, listing each CDR3 protein once. The table includes 160,000 or so distinct CDR3 sequences, about 64% detected once. Material for sequencing was sorted CD4+, CD8+, or CD8+CD57+ T cells (not recorded which) from PBMCs. These receptors originate from a human donor with aplastic anemia.

In DNA form, the CDR3 reads TGTGCCACCAGCAGAGTTCCCGGGGGGGCCAACGTCCTGACTTTC. Its protein product is CATSRVPGGANVLTF. The gene calls are TRBV15 and TRBJ2-6; D is ambiguous. Trimming stripped 1 base from V and 4 bases from J, with 8 bases between. Germline V CDR1 and CDR2: LNHNV, YYDKDF (reference sequence). The CDR3 sequence is 15 residues long.

The chain joins TRBV19 to TRBJ1-2; 7 nucleotides agree with TRBD1. Trimming took 7 bases from V and 4 from J; bases not matched to a gene: 3. The CDR3 totals 12 residues. Germline CDR1 is LNHDA and CDR2 is SQIVND (reference sequence). The CDR3 is CASTDRSYGYTF. CDR3 sequence (DNA): TGTGCCAGTACGGACAGGAGCTATGGCTACACCTTC.

The chain links TRBV10-3 to TRBJ2-2, with 8 bases lining up with TRBD1. V gave up 6 bases and J gave up 1 base; unmatched junction bases: 4. CDR1 and CDR2 from the germline V gene are ENHRY and SYGVKD. CDR3 length: 15 residues. Here the CDR3 reads CAIRTGTGNTGELFF. The CDR3 DNA reads as TGTGCCATCAGGACCGGGACAGGGAACACCGGGGAGCTGTTTTTT.

The V gene is TRBV20-1, the J gene TRBJ2-3; D is tentatively TRBD1 or TRBD2 (6 bases each). CDR1 is DFQATT, CDR2 SNEGSKA, per germline (reference sequence). Trimming left V 3 bases short and J 2 bases short, with 18 bases between. The length of the CDR3 is 16 residues. The CDR3 coding sequence is TGCAGTGCTAGTTTGAGGGGGGCTCGACTCACAGATACGCAGTATTTT. The encoded protein is CSASLRGARLTDTQYF.

V and J are TRBV6-5 and TRBJ1-2, with a tentative D call TRBD1 (5 bases). The germline V and J ends were trimmed by 6 bases and 6 bases, with 17 bases remaining between them. Germline CDR1 is MNHEY and CDR2 is SVGAGI. The CDR3 length is 14 residues. CDR3 protein: CASSPNSGGNGYTF. DNA for the CDR3: TGTGCCAGCAGCCCCAATTCGGGGGGGAATGGCTACACCTTC.

This clonotype was seen more than once but under ten times. This chain uses TRBV2 with TRBJ1-5; D is undetermined. The germline V gene encodes CDR1 SNHLY and CDR2 FYNNEI. V lost 5 bases to trimming and J lost 2 bases, with 7 bases between them. The length of the CDR3 is 13 residues. The CDR3 DNA is TGTGCCAGCAGTACCGACGGCAATCAGCCCCAGCATTTT. Translating it yields CASSTDGNQPQHF.

V and J are TRBV14 and TRBJ1-6; no reliable D call. V lost 3 bases and J 9 bases, leaving 12 bases between the germline ends. This CDR3 is 14 amino acids long. From germline, CDR1 is SGHDN and CDR2 FVKESK. The CDR3, as DNA: TGTGCCAGCAGCCAGTTGAAGGGTGGTTCACCCCTCCACTTT. Translated, it gives CASSQLKGGSPLHF. The full variable domain, with the rest looked up from reference TRBV14 and TRBJ1-6, is EAGVTQFPSHSVIEKGQTVTLRCDPISGHDNLYWYRRVMGKEIKFLLHFVKESKQDESGMPNNRFLAERTGGTYSTLKVQPAELEDSGVYFCASSQLKGGSPLHFGNGTRLTVT.

This clonotype was seen only once. The V call is TRBV7-9, the J call TRBJ2-3; maybe TRBD2 (6 bases). This CDR3 is built from 16 residues. Trimming took off 5 bases at V and 1 base at J, with 16 bases between the two ends. The germline CDR1 and CDR2 sequences are SEHNR and FQNEAQ (reference sequence). The CDR3 sequence: CASSRKMGLRTDTQYF. The DNA for the CDR3 is TGTGCCAGCAGCCGGAAAATGGGACTGCGCACAGATACGCAGTATTTT.

In the case of this clonotype: The CDR3 does not close with the conserved phenylalanine or tryptophan, likely indicating a read error. The chain carries TRBV2 and TRBJ2-7, with TRBD2 as a possible D gene (5 bases). The V gene lost 6 bases and the J gene lost 2 bases, with 11 bases spanning the gap. This CDR3 region has 13 residues. Germline CDR1 SNHLY, CDR2 FYNNEI. Written as DNA, the CDR3 is TGTGCCAGCAGAGGACCGGGGACCTACGAGCAGTACCTC. It codes for CASRGPGTYEQYL.

The genes are TRBV10-3 and TRBJ2-7; perhaps D is TRBD1 or TRBD2 (5 bases each). Germline values: CDR1 ENHRY, CDR2 SYGVKD. This CDR3 region has 12 residues. V lost 10 bases and J lost 0, with 10 bases in between. CDR3 bases: TGTGCCACGGGGACGGGCTCCTACGAGCAGTACTTC. Translation: CATGTGSYEQYF.